This T cell receptor beta chain was profiled in a study of T cells after yellow fever vaccination. Study-wide findings and caveats: Weaker, the secondary response peaked sooner, at day 5 versus 15. There was a possibility that FACS-sorted repertoires contained abundant clonotypes contaminating from the bulk population. Post-booster repertoires contained most primary-vaccination clones again (96% CD4, around 88% CD8).

This clonotype was observed at least ten times. As yet, its antigen is unknown. Trimming pared 5 bases from V and 7 bases from J, leaving 9 bases between. CDR3 length: 13 residues. Germline V gene lookup returns CDR1 LNHDA and CDR2 SQIVND (reference sequence). 5'RACE template switching generated TCR cDNA, adding a universal primer site and UMIs. MiXCR, run by TCRdb on the 5' RACE reads, gives a single entry per CDR3 protein. The sample carries some 250,000 distinct CDR3 sequences, approximately 3.8% recorded once. Sequenced here: PBMCs, sampled 15 days after the yellow fever booster vaccination. This rearrangement joins TRBV19 to TRBJ1-6; D remains unclear. The sequence was obtained from a man between 18 and 29 years old who received the YFV17D yellow fever vaccine. The CDR3 sequence: CASSLTENSPLHF. The CDR3 DNA is TGTGCCAGTAGTCTCACGGAGAATTCACCCCTCCACTTT.